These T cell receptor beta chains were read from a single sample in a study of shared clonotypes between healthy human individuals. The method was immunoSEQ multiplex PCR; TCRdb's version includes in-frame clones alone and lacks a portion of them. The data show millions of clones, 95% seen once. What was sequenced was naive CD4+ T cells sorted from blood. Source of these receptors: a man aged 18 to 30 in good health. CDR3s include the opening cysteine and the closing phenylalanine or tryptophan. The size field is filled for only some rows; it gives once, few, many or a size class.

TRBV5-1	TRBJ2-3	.	CASSLGPGADTQYF
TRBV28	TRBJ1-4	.	CAVQGLNEKLFF
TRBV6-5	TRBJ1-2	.	CASSGTGKGYTF
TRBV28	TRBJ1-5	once	CASSPPGYSNQPQHF
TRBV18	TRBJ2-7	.	CASSPLDRSEQYF
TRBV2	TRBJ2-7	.	CASSELAGGLYEQYF
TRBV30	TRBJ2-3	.	CAWSPGGTWGPDTQYF
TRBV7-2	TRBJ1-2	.	CASSPQTGPYGYTF
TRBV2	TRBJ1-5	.	CASSRGQGYGSNQPQHF
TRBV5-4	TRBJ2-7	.	CASSWSRGRDEQYF
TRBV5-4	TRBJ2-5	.	CASSLGRGETQYF
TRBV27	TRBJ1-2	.	CASSPIGVGNYGYTF
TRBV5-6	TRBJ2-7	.	CASSLLGGGEQYF
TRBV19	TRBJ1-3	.	CASGQGIGNTIYF
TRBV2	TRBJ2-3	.	CASSVVAGVGTDTQYF
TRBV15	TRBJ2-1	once	CATSRDRGEYNEQLF
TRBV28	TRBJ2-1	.	CATVSWDTSEQFF
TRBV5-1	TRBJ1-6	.	CASSLTVGNSPLHF
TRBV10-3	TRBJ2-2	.	CAISESSRQGTGELFF
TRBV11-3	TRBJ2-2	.	CASSFQGSGDTGELFF
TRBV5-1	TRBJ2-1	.	CASSTGTSNSYNEQFF
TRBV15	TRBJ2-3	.	CATSRGDLAGGETDTQYF
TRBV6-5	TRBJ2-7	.	CASSSSVEQYF
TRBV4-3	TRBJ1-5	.	CASSQEYRGNQPQHF
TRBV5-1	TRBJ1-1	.	CASSLAWGRAGYTEAFF
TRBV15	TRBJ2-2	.	CATSRDRADGELFF
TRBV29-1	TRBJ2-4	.	CSAQGGNKNIQYF
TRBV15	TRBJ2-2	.	CATSTWESGELFF
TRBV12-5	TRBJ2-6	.	CASGFDPGANVLTF
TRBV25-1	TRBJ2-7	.	CASSEHKEQYF
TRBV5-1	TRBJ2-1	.	CASSPMLTSGRGIEQFF
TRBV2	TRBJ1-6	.	CASSDWPGTNSPLHF
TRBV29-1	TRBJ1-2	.	CSASRPLTGGYTF
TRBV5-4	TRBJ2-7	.	CASEDPGGLREQYF
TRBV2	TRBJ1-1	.	CASRDREGNTEAFF
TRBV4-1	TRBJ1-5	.	CASSQEARWDSNQPQHF
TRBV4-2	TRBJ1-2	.	CASSQVDRFGDGYTF
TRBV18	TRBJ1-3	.	CASSPIDSGTTIYF
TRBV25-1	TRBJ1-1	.	CASSDRSGNTEAFF
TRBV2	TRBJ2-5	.	CASSEYTGRDF
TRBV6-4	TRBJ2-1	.	CASSEQVNNEQFF
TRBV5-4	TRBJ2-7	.	CASSLATGTGAYEQYF
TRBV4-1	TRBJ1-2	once	CASSQSSRDSPTTYGYTF
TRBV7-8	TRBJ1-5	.	CASSSEGAGWDQPQHF
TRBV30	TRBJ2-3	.	CAWSEAGGPLSTDTQYF